This entry describes one T cell receptor beta chain. The CDR3 covers 13 residues. Germline V gene data show CDR1 as SGHRS and CDR2 as YFSETQ. Trimming took 3 bases from V and 7 from J, leaving 10 bases between them. Assay used: immunoSEQ multiplex PCR; TCRdb lists only in-frame clones, some missing. The sample records 5,000 to 6,500 clones, about a sixth being singletons. This entry comes from a study of tumour-infiltrating T cells in Burkitt lymphoma. In the study overall: Overall and progression-free survival were predicted by productive clonality.

This receptor was obtained from a human donor with diffuse large B-cell lymphoma. The chain recombines TRBV5-1 with TRBJ2-2; D remains ambiguous. Sequencing input: tumor tissue. The CDR3 sequence is CASSSDGGGELFF. The CDR3 DNA sequence: TGCGCCAGCAGCTCCGACGGTGGCGGGGAGCTGTTTTTT.